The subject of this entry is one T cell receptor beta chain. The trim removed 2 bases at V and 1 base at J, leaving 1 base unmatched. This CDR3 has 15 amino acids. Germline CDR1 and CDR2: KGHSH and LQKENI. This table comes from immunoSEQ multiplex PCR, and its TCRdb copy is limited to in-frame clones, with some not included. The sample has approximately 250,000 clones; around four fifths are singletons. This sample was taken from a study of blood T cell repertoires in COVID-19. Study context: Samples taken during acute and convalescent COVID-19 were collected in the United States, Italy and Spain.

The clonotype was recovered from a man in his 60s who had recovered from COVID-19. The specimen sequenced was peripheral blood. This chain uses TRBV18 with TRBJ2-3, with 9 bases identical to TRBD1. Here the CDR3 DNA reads TGTGCCAGCTCACCAAGACAGGGGGGCACAGATACGCAGTATTTT. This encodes CASSPRQGGTDTQYF.